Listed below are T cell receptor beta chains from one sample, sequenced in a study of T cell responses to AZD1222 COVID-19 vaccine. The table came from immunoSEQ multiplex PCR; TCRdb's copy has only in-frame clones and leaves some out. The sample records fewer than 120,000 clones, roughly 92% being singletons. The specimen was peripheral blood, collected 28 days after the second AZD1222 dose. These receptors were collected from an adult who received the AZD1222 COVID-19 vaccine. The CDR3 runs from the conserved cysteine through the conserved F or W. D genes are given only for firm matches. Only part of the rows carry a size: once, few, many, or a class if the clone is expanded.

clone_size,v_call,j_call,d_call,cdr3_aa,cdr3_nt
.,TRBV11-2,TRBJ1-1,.,CASSLVWGYGRNTEAFF,TGTGCCAGCAGCTTAGTATGGGGGTATGGGAGGAACACTGAAGCTTTCTTT
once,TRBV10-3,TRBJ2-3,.,CAISEDDTQYF,TGTGCCATCAGTGAGGACGATACGCAGTATTTT
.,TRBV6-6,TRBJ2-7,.,CASSYSRGGSYEQYF,TGTGCCAGCAGTTACTCACGGGGAGGCTCCTACGAGCAGTACTTC
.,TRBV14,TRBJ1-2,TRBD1,CASSQVIGQGIGYGYTF,TGTGCCAGCAGCCAAGTTATCGGACAGGGGATCGGCTATGGCTACACCTTC
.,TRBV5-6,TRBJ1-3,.,CASSLGERFGSTGNTIYF,TGTGCCAGCAGCTTAGGTGAACGATTCGGTTCCACAGGAAACACCATATATTTT
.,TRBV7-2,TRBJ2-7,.,CASSAGQISSYEQYF,TGTGCCAGCAGCGCGGGACAGATTAGCTCCTACGAGCAGTACTTC
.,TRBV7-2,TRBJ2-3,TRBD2,CASSLVSQRGGVRTDTQYF,TGTGCCAGCAGCTTAGTTTCCCAGCGGGGGGGCGTTCGCACAGATACGCAGTATTTT
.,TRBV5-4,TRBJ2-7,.,CASSLGRSGGLSYEQYF,TGTGCCAGCAGCTTGGGGCGTTCAGGGGGGCTCTCCTACGAGCAGTACTTC
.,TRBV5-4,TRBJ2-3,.,CASGPAGPDTQYF,TGTGCCAGCGGTCCGGCAGGGCCAGATACGCAGTATTTT
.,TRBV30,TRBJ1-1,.,CAWSASGARFWDTEAFF,TGTGCCTGGAGCGCCTCGGGGGCGCGTTTTTGGGACACTGAAGCTTTCTTT
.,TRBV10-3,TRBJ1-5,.,CAISDGGGAGPQHF,TGTGCCATCAGTGATGGGGGAGGGGCAGGGCCCCAGCATTTT
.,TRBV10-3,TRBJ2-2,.,CAIEYSNTGELFF,TGTGCCATTGAATACAGCAACACCGGGGAGCTGTTTTTT
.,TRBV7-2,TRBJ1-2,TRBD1,CASSLGPTGATANYGYTF,TGTGCCAGCAGCTTAGGTCCCACAGGGGCCACAGCTAACTATGGCTACACCTTC
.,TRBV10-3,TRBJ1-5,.,CAISDGADQPQHF,TGTGCCATCAGTGATGGGGCTGATCAGCCCCAGCATTTT
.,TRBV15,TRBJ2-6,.,CATKSGTDGGANVLTF,TGTGCCACCAAGTCAGGGACGGATGGTGGGGCCAACGTCCTGACTTTC
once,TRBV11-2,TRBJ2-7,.,CASSLDRYEQYF,TGTGCCAGCAGCTTAGATCGTTACGAGCAGTACTTC
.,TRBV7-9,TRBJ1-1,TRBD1,CASSNTPRGPEAFF,TGTGCCAGCAGCAATACCCCCAGGGGGCCTGAAGCTTTCTTT
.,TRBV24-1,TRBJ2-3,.,CATSDGARDTQYF,TGTGCCACCAGTGATGGGGCTAGGGATACGCAGTATTTT
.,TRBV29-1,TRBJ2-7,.,CSVEAGSYEQYF,TGCAGCGTTGAAGCCGGCAGCTACGAGCAGTACTTC
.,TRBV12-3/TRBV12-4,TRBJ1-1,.,CASSYMNTEAFF,TGTGCCAGCAGTTATATGAACACTGAAGCTTTCTTT
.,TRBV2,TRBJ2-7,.,CASESLGYEQYF,TGTGCCAGCGAATCACTAGGCTACGAGCAGTACTTC
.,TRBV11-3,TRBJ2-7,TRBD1,CASSRGQGAYEQYF,TGTGCCAGCAGCCGAGGACAGGGGGCCTACGAGCAGTACTTC
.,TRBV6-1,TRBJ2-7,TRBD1,CASSEGTGWNREQYF,TGTGCCAGCAGTGAGGGGACAGGGTGGAATCGCGAGCAGTACTTC
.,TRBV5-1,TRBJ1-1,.,CASSTDGQLNTEAFF,TGCGCCAGCAGCACCGACGGACAACTGAACACTGAAGCTTTCTTT
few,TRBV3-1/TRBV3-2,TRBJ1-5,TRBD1,CASSPLTGDQPQHF,TGTGCCAGCAGCCCCTTGACAGGGGATCAGCCCCAGCATTTT
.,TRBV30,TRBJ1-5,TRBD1,CAWSRQGYQPQHF,TGTGCCTGGAGTAGACAGGGTTATCAGCCCCAGCATTTT
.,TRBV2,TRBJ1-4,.,CASSGLQPGEKLFF,TGTGCCAGCAGTGGCCTGCAGCCCGGTGAAAAACTGTTTTTT
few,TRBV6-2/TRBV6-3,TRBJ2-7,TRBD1,CASSWDRLSYEQYF,TGTGCCAGCAGTTGGGACAGGTTGTCCTACGAGCAGTACTTC
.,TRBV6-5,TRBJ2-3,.,CASSYSGEPNTQYF,TGTGCCAGCAGTTACTCCGGGGAGCCCAATACGCAGTATTTT
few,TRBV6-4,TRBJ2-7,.,CASSDSQIPSSYEQYF,TGTGCCAGCAGTGACTCACAGATCCCATCCTCCTACGAGCAGTACTTC
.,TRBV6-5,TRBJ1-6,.,CASSYGLNSPLHF,TGTGCCAGCAGTTACGGGCTGAATTCACCCCTCCACTTT
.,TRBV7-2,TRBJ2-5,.,CASSLRGETTQYF,TGTGCCAGCAGCTTGCGTGGGGAGACGACCCAGTACTTC
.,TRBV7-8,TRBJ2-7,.,CASSFSRDADEQYF,TGTGCCAGCAGCTTTTCCAGGGATGCGGACGAGCAGTACTTC
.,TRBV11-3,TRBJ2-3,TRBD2,CASSPGSGGVKDTQYF,TGTGCCAGCAGCCCTGGTAGCGGGGGGGTTAAAGATACGCAGTATTTT
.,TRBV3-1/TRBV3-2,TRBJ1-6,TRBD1,CASSRSRGRDSLNSPLHF,TGTGCCAGCAGCCGGTCAAGGGGGCGCGATTCACTTAATTCACCCCTCCACTTT
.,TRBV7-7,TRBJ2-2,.,CASSRTGTINTGELFF,TGTGCTAGCAGCCGAACCGGGACAATAAACACCGGGGAGCTGTTTTTT
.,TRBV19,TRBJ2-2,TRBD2,CASSAREARVTGELFF,TGTGCCAGTAGTGCCCGGGAGGCGCGGGTCACCGGGGAGCTGTTTTTT
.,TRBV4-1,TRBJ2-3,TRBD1,CASSQVGTGVIADTQYF,TGCGCCAGCAGCCAAGTTGGGACAGGGGTAATCGCAGATACGCAGTATTTT
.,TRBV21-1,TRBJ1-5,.,CASSASRDRVKGNQPQHF,TGTGCCAGCAGCGCGTCCCGGGACAGGGTCAAGGGCAATCAGCCCCAGCATTTT
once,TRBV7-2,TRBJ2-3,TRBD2,CASSSPTSGADTQYF,TGTGCCAGCAGCTCTCCGACTAGCGGGGCAGATACGCAGTATTTT
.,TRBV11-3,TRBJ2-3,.,CASSLAASTDTQYF,TGTGCCAGCAGCTTAGCGGCATCCACAGATACGCAGTATTTT
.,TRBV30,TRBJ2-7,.,CAWSVGTGDEQYF,TGTGCCTGGAGTGTAGGGACGGGCGACGAGCAGTACTTC
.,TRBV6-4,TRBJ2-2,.,CASSDGGNTGELFF,TGTGCCAGCAGTGACGGGGGGAACACCGGGGAGCTGTTTTTT
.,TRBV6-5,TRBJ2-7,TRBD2,CASSYDGGYSEQYF,TGTGCCAGCAGTTATGACGGGGGGTACTCCGAGCAGTACTTC
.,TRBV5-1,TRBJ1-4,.,CASSFGLGDVNEKLFF,TGCGCCAGCAGCTTTGGCCTTGGGGATGTAAACGAAAAACTGTTTTTT
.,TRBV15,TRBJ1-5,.,CATSRRDIQPQHF,TGTGCCACCAGCAGGCGGGACATTCAGCCCCAGCATTTT
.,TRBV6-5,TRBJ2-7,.,CASSSGTLSMQYF,TGTGCCAGCAGTTCCGGGACATTGAGTATGCAGTACTTC
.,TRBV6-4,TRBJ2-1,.,CASSAGPYSYNEQFF,TGTGCCAGCAGTGCGGGACCCTACTCCTACAATGAGCAGTTCTTC
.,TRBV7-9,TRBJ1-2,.,CASSLVGDYGYTF,TGTGCCAGCAGCTTAGTAGGAGACTATGGCTACACCTTC
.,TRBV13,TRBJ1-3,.,CASSLGAAGNTIYF,TGTGCCAGCAGCTTAGGGGCAGCTGGAAACACCATATATTTT
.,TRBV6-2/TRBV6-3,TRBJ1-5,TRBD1,CASSYGTGQGASGNQPQHF,TGTGCCAGCAGTTACGGTACGGGACAGGGGGCGAGCGGCAATCAGCCCCAGCATTTT
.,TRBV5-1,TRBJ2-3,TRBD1,CASSLAGQAGDTQYF,TGCGCCAGCAGCTTGGCGGGACAGGCCGGAGATACGCAGTATTTT
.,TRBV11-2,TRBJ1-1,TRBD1,CASSFTGGTEAFF,TGTGCCAGCAGCTTCACAGGGGGCACTGAAGCTTTCTTT
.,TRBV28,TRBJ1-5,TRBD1,CASSYPWGGGDQPQHF,TGTGCCAGCAGTTACCCCTGGGGAGGGGGCGATCAGCCCCAGCATTTT